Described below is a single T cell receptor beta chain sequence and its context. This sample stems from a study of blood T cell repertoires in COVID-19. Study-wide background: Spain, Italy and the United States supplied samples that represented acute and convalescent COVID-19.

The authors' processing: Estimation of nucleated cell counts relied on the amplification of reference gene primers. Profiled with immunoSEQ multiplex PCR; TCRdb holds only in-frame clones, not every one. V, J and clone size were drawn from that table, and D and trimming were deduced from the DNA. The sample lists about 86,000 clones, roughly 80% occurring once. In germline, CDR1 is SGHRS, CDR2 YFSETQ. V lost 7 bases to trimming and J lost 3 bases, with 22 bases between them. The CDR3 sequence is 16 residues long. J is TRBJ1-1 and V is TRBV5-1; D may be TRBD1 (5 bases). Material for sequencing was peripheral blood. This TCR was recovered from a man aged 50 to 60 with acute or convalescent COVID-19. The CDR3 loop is CASGTRDSQRDTEAFF. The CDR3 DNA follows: TGCGCCAGCGGAACCAGGGACTCCCAGAGAGACACTGAAGCTTTCTTT.